This entry features one T cell receptor beta chain sequence. Sequencing was performed with immunoSEQ multiplex PCR; in TCRdb, only in-frame clones are kept and a portion is missing. Seen here are about 73,000 clones, around 94% observed once, and the top ten hold roughly 2.8%. Trimming took off 7 bases at V and 0 bases at J, with 9 bases between the two ends. Germline CDR1 is MDHEN and CDR2 is SYDVKM. This CDR3 contains 13 residues. This sample is part of a study of T cell changes during pregnancy in multiple sclerosis. The chain couples TRBV28 to TRBJ1-1, with D hard to call. Sequencing was performed on peripheral blood, taken in the third trimester of pregnancy. The receptor's source is a female donor in good health, enrolled as a control in a pregnancy study. CDR3: CASTEDMNTEAFF. In nucleotides, the CDR3 is TGTGCCAGCACCGAAGACATGAACACTGAAGCTTTCTTT.